These 27 T cell receptor beta chains were sequenced from one sample in a study of CD8 T cells in Susac syndrome. Random-hexamer reverse transcription was applied to roughly 0.5 to 1 ug RNA. TCRdb reprocessed the immunoSEQ multiplex PCR reads via MiXCR and lists one record per CDR3 protein. The table has approximately 110,000 distinct CDR3 sequences, 85% to 95% seen once. The sample was CD8+ T cells from PBMCs. These receptors all come from a human donor with multiple sclerosis.

The chain recombines TRBV5-6 with TRBJ1-5; 7 nucleotides agree with TRBD1. V lost 1 base and J lost 7; bases outside the gene matches: 5. Germline V gene lookup returns CDR1 SGHDT and CDR2 YYEEEE. The CDR3 extends over 14 amino acids. In nucleotides, the CDR3 is TGTGCCAGCAGCTTGCGACAGGGTAAGCAGCCCCAGCATTTT. It codes for CASSLRQGKQPQHF.

The chain joins TRBV6-1 to TRBJ1-6; TRBD1 matches 8 bases. The length of the CDR3 is 16 residues. With V trimmed by 5 bases and J by 7 bases, 10 bases remained unmatched. CDR1 and CDR2 (germline): MNHNS, SASEGT. CDR3 DNA sequence: TGTGCCAGCAGTAAACAGGGGGATTGGTCGAATTCACCCCTCCACTTT. This gives the protein CASSKQGDWSNSPLHF.

This sequence joins TRBV4-2 and TRBJ2-7, with 9 bases aligning to TRBD1. The CDR3 has 16 residues. CDR1 is LGHNA, CDR2 YNFKEQ, per germline. V was pared by 4 bases and J by 0 bases, with 7 bases of the junction left unmatched. CDR3 loop: CASSPRDRDVSYEQYF. In DNA, the CDR3 is TGTGCCAGCAGCCCACGGGACAGGGACGTCTCCTACGAGCAGTACTTC.

V usage is TRBV11-3 and J usage is TRBJ2-1, with TRBD2 matching over 8 bases. CDR3 length: 16 residues. Trimming removed 2 bases from V and 0 bases from J; junction bases left unmatched: 3. The germline gives CDR1 SGHNT, CDR2 YENEEA. CDR3 DNA: TGTGCCAGCAGCTTACTGAGCGGGAGCTCCTACAATGAGCAGTTCTTC. It is translated as CASSLLSGSSYNEQFF.

This chain connects TRBV2 to TRBJ2-5; tentative D call: TRBD2 (6 bases). The ends were cut back, 5 bases at V and 5 bases at J, with 18 bases in the middle. There are 15 residues in the CDR3. Germline values: CDR1 SNHLY, CDR2 FYNNEI. The CDR3: CASSSRDPRGETQYF. The CDR3 coding sequence is TGTGCCAGCAGTTCGCGAGACCCCCGGGGGGAGACCCAGTACTTC.

The chain uses TRBV13 and TRBJ2-1; 13 nucleotides line up with TRBD2. CDR3 length equals 20 residues. V lost 5 bases to trimming and J lost 4 bases; unmatched junction nucleotides: 17. Germline values: CDR1 PRHDT, CDR2 FYEKMQ (reference sequence). The CDR3 bases are TGTGCCAGCAGCCCCGGGACTAGCGGGACGGACCGCGGGTATTACAATGAGCAGTTCTTC. Translation: CASSPGTSGTDRGYYNEQFF.

The rearrangement links TRBV7-2 to TRBJ1-3; weak D call: TRBD1 (5 bases). Germline V gene sequence: CDR1 SGHTA, CDR2 FQGNSA. Trimming cost V 3 bases and J 2 bases, with 8 bases left between them. CDR3 length equals 14 residues. The CDR3 coding sequence is TGTGCCAGCAGCTTTTGGGGGACTGGAAACACCATATATTTT. Translated, it gives CASSFWGTGNTIYF. The complete variable domain, with remaining parts taken from reference TRBV7-2 and TRBJ1-3, reads GAGVSQSPSNKVTEKGKDVELRCDPISGHTALYWYRQSLGQGLEFLIYFQGNSAPDKSGLPSDRFSAERTGGSVSTLTIQRTQQEDSAVYLCASSFWGTGNTIYFGEGSWLTVV.

As DNA, the CDR3 is TGTGCCATTTGGACCCGAAGGGAGCTGTTTTTT. It codes for CAIWTRRELFF. The chain combines TRBV19 with TRBJ2-2; D gene ambiguous. The CDR3 runs to 11 residues. The germline V gene has CDR1 LNHDA and CDR2 SQIVND (reference sequence). V was shortened by 10 bases and J by 9 bases, with 12 bases between the two germline ends.

The chain couples TRBV3-1 to TRBJ2-7; D gene unclear. The germline CDR1 and CDR2 sequences are LGHDT and YNNKEL (reference sequence). Trimming removed 4 bases from V and 1 base from J, with 14 bases in between. The CDR3 totals 15 residues. The CDR3 DNA sequence: TGTGCCAGCAGCCCCCTGGGCACGGTTTCCTACGAGCAGTACTTC. It translates to CASSPLGTVSYEQYF.

The V and J genes are TRBV4-1 and TRBJ1-2; 8 nucleotides match TRBD1. The germline gives CDR1 MGHRA, CDR2 YSYEKL. The CDR3 extends over 15 amino acids. The junction had 3 bases not matched to a gene; V was cut back by 1 base and J by 2 bases. Written as DNA, the CDR3 is TGCGCCAGCAGCCAAGCCGCAGGGGGCAACTATGGCTACACCTTC. This sequence encodes CASSQAAGGNYGYTF.

This chain uses TRBV6-5 with TRBJ1-2, with 7 bases that match TRBD1. The V gene end was trimmed by 4 bases and the J gene end by 6 bases; junction bases not matched to a gene: 14. In germline, CDR1 is MNHEY, CDR2 SVGAGI. This CDR3 has 16 residues. The CDR3 here is CASSSSGRGYQDGYTF. The CDR3 bases are TGTGCCAGCAGTTCCTCGGGCAGGGGGTATCAGGATGGCTACACCTTC.

The chain joins TRBV5-6 to TRBJ1-2; 10 bases are a match to TRBD1. After removal of 3 bases from V and 7 bases from J, the junction contained 9 bases not matched to a gene. Germline CDR1 and CDR2: SGHDT and YYEEEE. This CDR3 contains 15 residues. CDR3 DNA: TGTGCCAGCAGCTCCACCGGGGGACAGGGGAGTGGCTACACCTTC. Translated: CASSSTGGQGSGYTF.

On this clonotype itself: The junction departs from the called germline gene at one end, perhaps through a read error. The chain carries TRBV28 and TRBJ2-5; D is possibly TRBD2 (6 bases). Germline V gives CDR1 MDHEN, CDR2 SYDVKM. This CDR3 is built from 14 residues. The CDR3 bases are TGTGACAGCAGTTTCGCGCGGGGCCCCAGGACCCAGTACTTC. It translates to CDSSFARGPRTQYF.

The chain has TRBV12-3 or TRBV12-4 and TRBJ2-3; D unclear. The CDR3 contains 14 residues. V was shortened by 3 bases and J by 4 bases, with 11 bases between the two germline ends. In DNA form, the CDR3 reads TGTGCCAGCAGTTTTATTGGGCCGGCAGATACGCAGTATTTT. This translates into CASSFIGPADTQYF.

This clonotype showed up just once. The chain has TRBV7-9 and TRBJ1-2; 7 bases are a match to TRBD1. V shed 7 bases and J 4 bases; nucleotides not matched to a gene: 9. The germline gives CDR1 SEHNR, CDR2 FQNEAQ (reference sequence). There are 14 residues in the CDR3. The CDR3 here is CASTGGSEFYGYTF. CDR3 in DNA: TGTGCCAGCACAGGGGGGAGCGAATTCTATGGCTACACCTTC.

The rearrangement links TRBV18 to TRBJ2-3; 9 bases align to TRBD1. V was clipped by 3 bases and J by 4 bases; unmatched bases: 5. Germline assignment: CDR1 KGHSH and CDR2 LQKENI. The CDR3 consists of 15 residues. The DNA for the CDR3 is TGTGCCAGCTCACCCACAGGGGGCGCGGCAGATACGCAGTATTTT. It is translated as CASSPTGGAADTQYF.

The chain combines TRBV9 with TRBJ2-3; unclear D gene. The CDR3 sequence is 15 residues long. V was trimmed by 0 bases and J by 4 bases, leaving 12 bases between them. Germline values: CDR1 SGDLS, CDR2 YYNGEE. The CDR3 reads CASSVAGSVADTQYF. Written as DNA, the CDR3 is TGTGCCAGCAGCGTAGCTGGTAGTGTGGCAGATACGCAGTATTTT.

This chain uses TRBV9 with TRBJ2-3; TRBD2 agrees at 12 bases. The trim removed 3 bases at V and 4 bases at J, leaving 3 bases unmatched. Germline V CDR1 and CDR2: SGDLS, YYNGEE. The length of the CDR3 is 15 residues. The CDR3: CASSETSGGPDTQYF. CDR3 bases: TGTGCCAGCAGCGAGACTAGCGGGGGACCAGATACGCAGTATTTT.

The chain carries TRBV12-5 and TRBJ2-3; 7 positions match TRBD2. The V segment lost 7 bases and the J segment 2 bases; nucleotides outside the gene matches: 15. The CDR3 length is 17 residues. Per germline, CDR1 LGHNT and CDR2 FRNRAP. CDR3 DNA: TGTGCTAGTGCCCTTGGCACAGCGGGGAGAAACACAGATACGCAGTATTTT. Protein sequence: CASALGTAGRNTDTQYF.

This chain's CDR3 is CASSERLGEQYF. CDR3 coding DNA: TGTGCCAGCAGTGAACGGCTGGGTGAGCAGTACTTC. The J gene is TRBJ2-7, the V gene TRBV6-1; D not certain. V lost 2 bases, J lost 7 bases, and 9 bases lay in between. Germline values: CDR1 MNHNS, CDR2 SASEGT. There are 12 residues in the CDR3.

This clonotype showed up just once. J is TRBJ2-5 and V is TRBV9; D is perhaps TRBD2 (5 bases). The V end lost 0 bases, the J end lost 1 base, and 10 bases lay between the germline ends. The CDR3 length is 15 residues. Germline CDR1 reads SGDLS; CDR2 reads YYNGEE. CDR3 loop: CASSVAGGVQETQYF. CDR3 nucleotides: TGTGCCAGCAGCGTAGCAGGAGGAGTCCAAGAGACCCAGTACTTC.

This chain uses TRBV5-4 with TRBJ2-5; D is possibly TRBD1 (6 bases). The V end lost 3 bases, the J end lost 5 bases, and 11 bases lay between the germline ends. The CDR3 totals 13 residues. The germline V gene encodes CDR1 SGHNT and CDR2 YYREEE (reference sequence). The CDR3 loop reads CASSWDKWETQYF. The CDR3 nucleotides read TGTGCCAGCAGCTGGGACAAGTGGGAGACCCAGTACTTC.

The gene calls are TRBV11-2 and TRBJ2-1, with 13 nucleotides matching TRBD2. CDR1 is SGHAT, CDR2 FQNNGV, per germline. The CDR3 has 18 amino acids. The J segment lost 0 bases and the V segment lost 5 bases, leaving 7 bases of the junction unmatched. The CDR3, as DNA: TGTGCCAGCAGCAGGACTAGCGGGGGCCACAGCTCCTACAATGAGCAGTTCTTC. Translation: CASSRTSGGHSSYNEQFF.

Concerning this clonotype: The junction does not match germline at one end; this may be a read error. V is TRBV4-1 and J is TRBJ2-6; D may correspond to TRBD1 or TRBD2 (5 bases each). Germline-derived CDR1 and CDR2 are MGHRA and YSYEKL. CDR3 length: 16 amino acids. The CDR3 region is CASSPEGISGANVLTF. CDR3 DNA sequence: TGTGCCAGCAGCCCCGAGGGGATCTCTGGGGCCAACGTCCTGACTTTC.

The V and J genes are TRBV7-9 and TRBJ2-7, with D unresolved. Germline V gives CDR1 SEHNR, CDR2 FQNEAQ (reference sequence). The CDR3 sequence is 12 residues long. The V end lost 3 bases, the J end lost 4 bases, and 7 bases lay between the germline ends. The chain's CDR3 is CASSFGDYEQYV. The CDR3 nucleotides are TGTGCCAGCAGCTTTGGGGATTACGAGCAGTACGTC.

The chain is built from TRBV7-2 and TRBJ2-7; 7 bases map to TRBD2. CDR3 length equals 16 residues. Germline V gene lookup returns CDR1 SGHTA and CDR2 FQGNSA. V was pared by 4 bases and J by 4 bases, with 13 bases of the junction left unmatched. This chain's CDR3 is CASSWVPGGVWYEQYV. The CDR3 coding sequence is TGTGCCAGCAGCTGGGTTCCGGGAGGTGTTTGGTACGAGCAGTACGTC.

This clonotype has only one observation. The V gene is TRBV11-1, the J gene TRBJ2-3; D gene unclear. The CDR3 totals 20 residues. CDR1 and CDR2 from the germline V gene are SGHAT and FQDESV (reference sequence). Deletions cut 1 base from V and 4 bases from J, with 27 bases between. In DNA form, the CDR3 reads TGTGCCAGCAGCTTAGGGTCCTACAGCAAAGGTTTGCAAAATGCAGATACGCAGTATTTT. Translating gives CASSLGSYSKGLQNADTQYF.